The entry that follows covers one T cell receptor beta chain sequence. No antigen is known for it. Per-base qualities were not stored, and no clone one base away is much larger. These data are taken from a study of T-cell reconstitution after alpha-beta-depleted transplantation in children (TCRdb year 2016). In the study overall: Using TCR repertoire profiling, the study quantitatively followed how T-cell immune reconstitution unfolded in children after TCRalphabeta/CD19-depleted allogeneic hematopoietic cell transplantation.

The receptor library was made with PCR. The sample was run on an Illumina HiSeq 2500. To normalize quantification of the TCRbeta repertoire, the TCR libraries were built with molecular barcoding that relied on unique molecular identifiers. TCRdb reprocessing: public reads trimmed at Q25 with fastp, clones called with MiXCR, in-frame beta chains kept. Merged by CDR3 protein, the rows form single entries marked with the most common genes and DNA. For this sample the table gives just over 350,000 distinct CDR3 sequences, of which about an eighth were detected only once. The ten largest clones add up to 3.5% to 4.5% of the sample. The germline V end is reduced by 5 bases and the J end by 6 bases; junction bases left unmatched: 8. The CDR3 contains 16 residues, cysteine and phenylalanine counted. The only DNA kept is the CDR3, 48 bases in frame from the first base. The germline V gene provides CDR1 SGHTA and CDR2 FQGTGA.

The rearrangement joined TRBV7-3 to TRBJ1-6; 9 bases in between match TRBD1. The TCR sequence derives from a human donor who donated a stem cell graft to a child with Fanconi anemia. The material sequenced was PBMCs, taken from the stem cell graft. CDR3 reads: CASSAQGQGFNSPLHF. The sequenced DNA: TGTGCCAGCAGCGCCCAGGGACAGGGATTTAATTCACCCCTCCACTTT.